The entry below describes one TCR beta chain. The source of the sample is a study of blood T cell repertoires in COVID-19. At the level of the study: Sites in the United States, Italy and Spain provided acute and convalescent COVID-19 samples.

Germline V gene data show CDR1 as LNHDA and CDR2 as SQIVND (reference sequence). The length of the CDR3 is 13 residues. Unmatched junction bases numbered 7, after V lost 5 bases and J lost 7 bases. Per the original methods: Reference gene primer amplification in the assay estimated nucleated cell counts. Measured with immunoSEQ multiplex PCR; TCRdb has only the in-frame clones, and not every one. Clone size and the V and J calls come from that table; the DNA yielded D and trimming. This sample has tens of thousands of clones, with approximately 85% found just once. The rearrangement joins TRBV19 to TRBJ1-2; TRBD1 aligns across 7 bases. Material: peripheral blood. The sequence was obtained from a human donor in a cohort sampled during active COVID-19. Written as DNA, the CDR3 is TGTGCCAGTAGTCCTCAGACAGGGCTTGGCTACACCTTC. Amino acid sequence: CASSPQTGLGYTF.